Below, 14 T cell receptor beta chains from the same sample are listed, as sequenced in a study of blood T cell repertoires in COVID-19. Repertoires were generated with immunoSEQ multiplex PCR, while TCRdb's copy carries only in-frame clones and drops some. The sample records under 200,000 clones, 80% to 90% being singletons. The sequenced material came from PBMCs or T cells enriched from blood (not recorded which). The receptors shown here come from a woman in her 50s in a cohort exposed to, infected with or recovered from COVID-19 (not recorded which).

The V and J genes are TRBV5-1 and TRBJ1-6; no definite D call. V was pared by 3 bases and J by 5 bases, with 12 bases between. The CDR3 extends over 15 amino acids. CDR1 SGHRS and CDR2 YFSETQ come from the germline V gene. Written as DNA, the CDR3 is TGCGCCAGCAGCTCCGTGGGCTTGAATAATTCACCCCTCCACTTT. Its protein product is CASSSVGLNNSPLHF.

This rearrangement joins TRBV5-1 to TRBJ1-6; 9 bases align to TRBD1. The junction had 6 bases not matched to a gene; V was cut back by 4 bases and J by 7 bases. The CDR3 has 15 amino acids. Germline V gene lookup returns CDR1 SGHRS and CDR2 YFSETQ. In nucleotides, the CDR3 is TGCGCCAGCAGCCGCACTGGACAGGGGAATTCACCCCTCCACTTT. The encoded protein is CASSRTGQGNSPLHF. The entire variable domain, with the rest obtained from reference TRBV5-1 and TRBJ1-6, is as follows: KAGVTQTPRYLIKTRGQQVTLSCSPISGHRSVSWYQQTPGQGLQFLFEYFSETQRNKGNFPGRFSGRQFSNSRSEMNVSTLELGDSALYLCASSRTGQGNSPLHFGNGTRLTVT.

The rearrangement links TRBV7-9 to TRBJ2-7; 10 bases align to TRBD1. This CDR3 contains 19 residues. The germline gives CDR1 SEHNR, CDR2 FQNEAQ (reference sequence). V dropped 0 bases and J dropped 6; count of bases not matched to a gene: 17. CDR3 protein: CASSLASETGGIFRGEQYF. CDR3 DNA: TGTGCCAGCAGCTTAGCGTCAGAGACAGGGGGCATTTTTCGGGGCGAGCAGTACTTC.

The DNA of the CDR3 is TGTGCCAGTAGTAGGGCAGGGGTAAGAGGGAATCAGCCCCAGCATTTT. It translates to CASSRAGVRGNQPQHF. The rearrangement links TRBV19 to TRBJ1-5; a weak D match, TRBD1 (6 bases). This CDR3 has 16 amino acids. Germline lookup yields CDR1 LNHDA and CDR2 SQIVND (reference sequence). V lost 4 bases and J 4 bases, leaving 17 bases between the germline ends.

This clone was detected a few times. The chain couples TRBV28 to TRBJ1-2, with 7 bases identical to TRBD1. The trim removed 7 bases at V and 3 bases at J, leaving 5 bases unmatched. Germline CDR1 reads MDHEN; CDR2 reads SYDVKM. CDR3 length: 13 amino acids. The CDR3 here is CASTGGLDYGYTF. Written as DNA, the CDR3 is TGTGCCAGCACAGGGGGGTTAGACTATGGCTACACCTTC.

The rearrangement uses TRBV27 and TRBJ1-1, with unresolved D. The V gene lost 5 bases and the J gene lost 4 bases, with 17 bases spanning the gap. Germline lookup yields CDR1 MNHEY and CDR2 SMNVEV (reference sequence). The CDR3 runs to 15 residues. The DNA for the CDR3 is TGTGCCAGCAGTCTCAATCGATTGCCGGGCACTGAAGCTTTCTTT. Protein: CASSLNRLPGTEAFF.

The chain has TRBV29-1 and TRBJ1-4, with D perhaps matching TRBD1 (5 bases). V was pared by 5 bases and J by 1 base, with 11 bases between. The CDR3 loop spans 14 amino acids. Germline values: CDR1 SQVTM, CDR2 ANQGSEA. The CDR3 spells CSVFAGGTNEKLFF. The CDR3 DNA follows: TGCAGCGTTTTTGCGGGGGGAACTAATGAAAAACTGTTTTTT.

This rearrangement joins TRBV7-8 to TRBJ1-5, with TRBD1 as a possible D gene (6 bases). Trimming took off 3 bases at V and 6 bases at J, with 15 bases between the two ends. Germline CDR1 reads SGHVS; CDR2 reads FQNEAQ. This CDR3 comprises 15 residues. CDR3 in amino acids: CASSFMDSPGQPQHF. In DNA form, the CDR3 reads TGTGCCAGCAGCTTTATGGACAGCCCGGGTCAGCCCCAGCATTTT. The full variable domain, its missing parts supplied by reference TRBV7-8 and TRBJ1-5, is GAGVSQSPRYKVAKRGQDVALRCDPISGHVSLFWYQQALGQGPEFLTYFQNEAQLDKSGLPSDRFFAERPEGSVSTLKIQRTQQEDSAVYLCASSFMDSPGQPQHFGDGTRLSIL.

The gene calls are TRBV6-5 and TRBJ1-5, with unresolved D. The CDR3 extends over 15 amino acids. The V and J ends lost 6 bases and 6 bases respectively, with 18 bases between them. Germline values: CDR1 MNHEY, CDR2 SVGAGI. DNA of the CDR3: TGTGCCAGCAGACCCGAGGGAACAACTGTTCAGCCCCAGCATTTT. Residues: CASRPEGTTVQPQHF.

This clone was counted a single time. The rearrangement joins TRBV18 to TRBJ1-1; possibly TRBD1 for D (6 bases). This CDR3 region has 16 residues. CDR1 and CDR2 (germline): KGHSH, LQKENI. V was cut by 3 bases and J by 7 bases, with 21 bases left in between. As DNA, the CDR3 is TGTGCCAGCTCACCCCCAGGCAGGGGAAGTGGTGGTGAAGCTTTCTTT. Amino acids: CASSPPGRGSGGEAFF.

This chain joins TRBV7-9 and TRBJ1-3; D possibly corresponds to TRBD1 (6 bases). Germline loops: CDR1 SEHNR, CDR2 FQNEAQ (reference sequence). This CDR3 has 14 amino acids. V lost 0 bases, J lost 11 bases, and 14 bases lay in between. In nucleotides, the CDR3 is TGTGCCAGCAGCTTAGCGGGGGCAGTTCCCGCCATATATTTT. It specifies CASSLAGAVPAIYF.

The gene calls are TRBV7-2 and TRBJ2-7; TRBD1 might be the D (5 bases). CDR1 SGHTA and CDR2 FQGNSA come from the germline V gene. Trimming removed 5 bases from V and 0 bases from J, with 11 bases in between. This CDR3 region has 14 residues. The CDR3 reads CASSATQGSYEQYF. The CDR3 bases are TGTGCCAGCAGCGCAACCCAGGGCTCCTACGAGCAGTACTTC.

The chain uses TRBV7-2 and TRBJ1-4; D might be TRBD1 (6 bases). From germline, CDR1 is SGHTA and CDR2 FQGNSA. This CDR3 region has 15 residues. Trimming pared 3 bases from V and 2 bases from J, leaving 10 bases between. The CDR3 DNA reads as TGTGCCAGCAGCTTTGGGACACAGACTAATGAAAAACTGTTTTTT. It codes for CASSFGTQTNEKLFF.

V and J are TRBV4-1 and TRBJ2-1, with 11 bases matching TRBD2. This CDR3 contains 19 residues. Germline CDR1 is MGHRA and CDR2 is YSYEKL. V was clipped by 0 bases and J by 0 bases; unmatched bases: 7. CDR3 protein: CASSQDHGTSGFSYNEQFF. Written as DNA, the CDR3 is TGCGCCAGCAGCCAAGATCACGGGACTAGCGGCTTCTCCTACAATGAGCAGTTCTTC.